The T cell receptor (beta chain) under discussion was sequenced for a study of blood T cells in healthy people across ages. Study-wide results and limits: Across samples, TCR beta diversity tracked strongly with naive T cell percentage.

As to this clonotype: What it recognizes is unknown.

A sample-barcoded 5' primer and a J-beta primer mix were used in a second PCR of roughly 7 to 12 cycles. A 12-random-nucleotide template-switch adaptor tagged each cDNA molecule. MiXCR, run by TCRdb on the 5' RACE reads, gives a single entry per CDR3 protein. The sample lists approximately 1.5 million distinct CDR3 sequences, approximately 32% seen once, with approximately 10% in the top ten. Trimming removed 0 bases from V and 7 bases from J, with 13 bases in between. The CDR3 contains 14 residues. From germline, CDR1 is SGHRS and CDR2 YFSETQ. The sample taken for sequencing was blood. The TCR sequence derives from a woman aged 25 to 39 in good health. V is TRBV5-1 and J is TRBJ1-2; no clear D gene. The CDR3 region has the DNA TGCGCCAGCAGCTTGGCCGGGAATTGGGGTGGCTACACCTTC. It is translated as CASSLAGNWGGYTF.